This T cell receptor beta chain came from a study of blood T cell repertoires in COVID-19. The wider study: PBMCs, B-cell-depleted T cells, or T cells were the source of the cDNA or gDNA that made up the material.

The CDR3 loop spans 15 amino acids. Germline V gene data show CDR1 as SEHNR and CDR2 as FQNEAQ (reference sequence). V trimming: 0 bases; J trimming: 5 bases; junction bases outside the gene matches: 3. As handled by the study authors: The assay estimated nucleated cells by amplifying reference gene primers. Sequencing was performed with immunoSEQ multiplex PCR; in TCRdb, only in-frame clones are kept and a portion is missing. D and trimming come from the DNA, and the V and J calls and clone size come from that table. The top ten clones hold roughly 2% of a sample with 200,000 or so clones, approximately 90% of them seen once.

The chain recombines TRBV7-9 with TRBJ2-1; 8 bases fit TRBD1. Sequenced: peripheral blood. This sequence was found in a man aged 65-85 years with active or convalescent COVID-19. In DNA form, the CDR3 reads TGTGCCAGCAGCTTAGCCCAGGGGGCGAACAATGAGCAGTTCTTC. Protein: CASSLAQGANNEQFF.